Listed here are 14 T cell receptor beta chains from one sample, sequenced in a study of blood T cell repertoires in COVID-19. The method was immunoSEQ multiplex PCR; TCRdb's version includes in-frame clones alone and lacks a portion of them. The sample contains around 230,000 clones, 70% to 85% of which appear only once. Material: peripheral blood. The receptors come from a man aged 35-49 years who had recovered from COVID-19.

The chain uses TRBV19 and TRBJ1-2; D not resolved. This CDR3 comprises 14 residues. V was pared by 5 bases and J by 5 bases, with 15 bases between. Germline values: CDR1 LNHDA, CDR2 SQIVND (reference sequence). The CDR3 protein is CASSVLDTRYGYTF. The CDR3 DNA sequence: TGTGCCAGTAGTGTACTAGATACCCGATATGGCTACACCTTC.

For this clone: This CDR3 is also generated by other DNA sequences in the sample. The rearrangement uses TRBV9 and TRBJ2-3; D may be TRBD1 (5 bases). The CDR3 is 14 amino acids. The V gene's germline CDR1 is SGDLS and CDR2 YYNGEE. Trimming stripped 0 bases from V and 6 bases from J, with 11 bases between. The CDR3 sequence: CASSVGAGPDTQYF. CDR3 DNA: TGTGCCAGCAGCGTAGGAGCAGGGCCTGATACGCAGTATTTT. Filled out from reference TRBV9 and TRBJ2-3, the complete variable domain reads DSGVTQTPKHLITATGQRVTLRCSPRSGDLSVYWYQQSLDQGLQFLIQYYNGEERAKGNILERFSAQQFPDLHSELNLSSLELGDSALYFCASSVGAGPDTQYFGPGTRLTVL.

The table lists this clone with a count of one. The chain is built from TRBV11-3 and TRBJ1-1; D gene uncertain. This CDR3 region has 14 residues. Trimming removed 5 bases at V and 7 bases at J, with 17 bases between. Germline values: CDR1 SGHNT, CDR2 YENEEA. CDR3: CASSILRFESEAFF. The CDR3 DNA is TGTGCCAGCAGCATTTTGCGCTTCGAGAGTGAAGCTTTCTTT.

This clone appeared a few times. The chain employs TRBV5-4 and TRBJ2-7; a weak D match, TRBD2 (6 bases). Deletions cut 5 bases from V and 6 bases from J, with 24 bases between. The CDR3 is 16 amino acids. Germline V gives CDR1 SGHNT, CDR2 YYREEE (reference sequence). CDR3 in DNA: TGTGCCAGCAGTGACGGCCTAGCGAATACCTACGCCGAGCAGTACTTC. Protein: CASSDGLANTYAEQYF. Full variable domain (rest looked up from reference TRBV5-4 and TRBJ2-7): ETGVTQSPTHLIKTRGQQVTLRCSSQSGHNTVSWYQQALGQGPQFIFQYYREEENGRGNFPPRFSGLQFPNYSSELNVNALELDDSALYLCASSDGLANTYAEQYFGPGTRLTVT.

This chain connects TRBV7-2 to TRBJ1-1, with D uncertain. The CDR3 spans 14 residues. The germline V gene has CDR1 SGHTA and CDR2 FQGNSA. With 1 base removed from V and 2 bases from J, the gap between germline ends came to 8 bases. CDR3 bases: TGTGCCAGCAGCTTAGTGTCGACAAACACTGAAGCTTTCTTT. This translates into CASSLVSTNTEAFF. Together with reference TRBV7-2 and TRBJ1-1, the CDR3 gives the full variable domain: GAGVSQSPSNKVTEKGKDVELRCDPISGHTALYWYRQSLGQGLEFLIYFQGNSAPDKSGLPSDRFSAERTGGSVSTLTIQRTQQEDSAVYLCASSLVSTNTEAFFGQGTRLTVV.

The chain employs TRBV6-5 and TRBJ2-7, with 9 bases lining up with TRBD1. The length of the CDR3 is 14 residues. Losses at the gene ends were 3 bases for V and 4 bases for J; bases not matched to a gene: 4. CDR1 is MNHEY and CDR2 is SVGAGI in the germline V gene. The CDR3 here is CASSYYGQGYEQYF. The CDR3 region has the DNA TGTGCCAGCAGTTATTATGGACAGGGGTACGAGCAGTACTTC.

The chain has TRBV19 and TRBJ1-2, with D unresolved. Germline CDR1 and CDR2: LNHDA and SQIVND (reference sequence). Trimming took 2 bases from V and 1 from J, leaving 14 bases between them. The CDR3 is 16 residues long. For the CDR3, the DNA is TGTGCCAGTAGTATATCTAGGCGGGCTTTTAACTATGGCTACACCTTC. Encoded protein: CASSISRRAFNYGYTF.

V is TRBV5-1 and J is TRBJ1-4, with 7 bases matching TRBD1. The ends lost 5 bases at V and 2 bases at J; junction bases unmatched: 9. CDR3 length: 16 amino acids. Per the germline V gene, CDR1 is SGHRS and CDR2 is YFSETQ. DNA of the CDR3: TGCGCCAGCAGGATTGGGACAGTCACTACTAATGAAAAACTGTTTTTT. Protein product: CASRIGTVTTNEKLFF.

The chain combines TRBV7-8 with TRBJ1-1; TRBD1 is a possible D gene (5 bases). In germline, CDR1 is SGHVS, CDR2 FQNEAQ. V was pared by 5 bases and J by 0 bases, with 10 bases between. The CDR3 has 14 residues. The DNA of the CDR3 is TGTGCCAGCAGCCCTTGGGGGGTGAACACTGAAGCTTTCTTT. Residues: CASSPWGVNTEAFF.

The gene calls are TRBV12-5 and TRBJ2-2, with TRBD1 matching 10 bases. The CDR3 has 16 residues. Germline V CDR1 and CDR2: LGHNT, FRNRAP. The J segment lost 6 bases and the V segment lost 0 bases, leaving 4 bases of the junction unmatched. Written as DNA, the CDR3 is TGTGCTAGTGGTTTGGTATCGGGACAGGGGCCCGGGGAGCTGTTTTTT. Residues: CASGLVSGQGPGELFF.

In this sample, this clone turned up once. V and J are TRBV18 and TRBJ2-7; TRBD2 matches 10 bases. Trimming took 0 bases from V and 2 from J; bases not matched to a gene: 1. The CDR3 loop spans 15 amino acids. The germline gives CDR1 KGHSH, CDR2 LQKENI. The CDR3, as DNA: TGTGCCAGCTCACCACCTCTAGCGGGGGCCTACGAGCAGTACTTC. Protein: CASSPPLAGAYEQYF.

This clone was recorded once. The CDR3 coding sequence is TGTGCCAGCTCCCCCCTAACCGGGGAGCTGTTTTTT. It specifies CASSPLTGELFF. This chain joins TRBV6-5 and TRBJ2-2; no reliable D call. CDR1 is MNHEY and CDR2 is SVGAGI in the germline V gene. The CDR3 has 12 amino acids. The V end lost 8 bases, the J end lost 5 bases, and 9 bases lay between the germline ends.

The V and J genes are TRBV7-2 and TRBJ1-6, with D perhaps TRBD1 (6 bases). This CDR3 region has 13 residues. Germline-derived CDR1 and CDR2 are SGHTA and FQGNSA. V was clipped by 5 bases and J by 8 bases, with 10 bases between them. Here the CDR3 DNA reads TGTGCCAGCAGCCCGCCAGGGGATTCACCCCTCCACTTT. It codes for CASSPPGDSPLHF.

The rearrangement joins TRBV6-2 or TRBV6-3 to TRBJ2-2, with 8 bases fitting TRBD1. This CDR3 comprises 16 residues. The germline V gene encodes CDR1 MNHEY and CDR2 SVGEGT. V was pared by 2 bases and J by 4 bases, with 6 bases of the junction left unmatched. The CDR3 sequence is CASSYNGQGITGELFF. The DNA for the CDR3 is TGTGCCAGCAGTTACAACGGACAGGGAATCACCGGGGAGCTGTTTTTT.